This T cell receptor (beta chain) was identified during a study of cytomegalovirus exposure and HLA in healthy donors. Findings and limits, study-wide: In a later analysis, productive TCRs from donors in an Asian-associated ancestry cluster reportedly carried fewer N-insertions than the cohort mean.

As concerns this clone: The antigen is not known.

Use of 60 Vbeta and 13 Jbeta primers characterized the PCR. Produced via immunoSEQ multiplex PCR; TCRdb's table is partial and in-frame only. The data hold about 160,000 clones, with more than 60% observed a single time. The CDR3 runs to 14 residues. Germline V gives CDR1 GTSNPN, CDR2 SVGIG (reference sequence). J gave up 7 bases and V 0 bases, and 5 bases lay outside the gene matches. This chain links TRBV30 with TRBJ2-1, with TRBD2 matching over 8 bases. This TCR came from a woman in her twenties or thirties in good health and CMV-seronegative. Sequenced sample: PBMCs. CDR3 amino acids: CAWSVRGGRNEQFF. CDR3 sequence (DNA): TGTGCCTGGAGTGTCCGGGGGGGCCGTAATGAGCAGTTCTTC.